These 23 T cell receptor beta chains were all obtained from the same sample, sequenced in a study of control samples from healthy donors and cancer patients. The data were produced by immunoSEQ multiplex PCR, yet TCRdb's version contains in-frame clones alone and is incomplete. The table includes 120,000 to 150,000 clones, 85% to 95% detected once. Material: blood. The receptors shown here come from a middle-aged man in good health.

The chain has TRBV6-1 and TRBJ2-2, with TRBD1 identical over 10 bases. The CDR3 consists of 17 residues. In germline, CDR1 is MNHNS, CDR2 SASEGT. V was clipped by 2 bases and J by 0 bases; unmatched bases: 3. The CDR3 DNA is TGTGCCAGCAGTGAATCGACAGGGGGCGCGAACACCGGGGAGCTGTTTTTT. It yields the protein CASSESTGGANTGELFF.

The V and J genes are TRBV7-8 and TRBJ2-1, with 10 nucleotides matching TRBD2. CDR3 length: 17 amino acids. Germline V CDR1 and CDR2: SGHVS, FQNEAQ. Trimming took 0 bases from V and 3 from J; bases not matched to a gene: 5. The CDR3 DNA follows: TGTGCCAGCAGCTTAGCGGGTAGCGGGGGGCGCTACAATGAGCAGTTCTTC. Translation gives CASSLAGSGGRYNEQFF.

The chain couples TRBV11-1 to TRBJ1-1; D remains ambiguous. The CDR3 loop spans 13 amino acids. Per the germline V gene, CDR1 is SGHAT and CDR2 is FQDESV (reference sequence). V was clipped by 1 base and J by 1 base, with 4 bases between them. The CDR3 sequence: CASSLDRNTEAFF. CDR3 nucleotides: TGTGCCAGCAGCTTAGACCGGAACACTGAAGCTTTCTTT. Full variable domain (missing parts from reference TRBV11-1 and TRBJ1-1): EAEVAQSPRYKITEKSQAVAFWCDPISGHATLYWYRQILGQGPELLVQFQDESVVDDSQLPKDRFSAERLKGVDSTLKIQPAELGDSAMYLCASSLDRNTEAFFGQGTRLTVV.

This chain uses TRBV3-1 (or the pseudogene TRBV3-2) with TRBJ1-1; D is undetermined. The CDR3 covers 15 residues. Deletions cut 0 bases from V and 1 base from J, with 9 bases between. Germline loops: CDR1 LGHDT, CDR2 YNNKEL (reference sequence). This chain's CDR3 is CASSQDPSPNTEAFF. The CDR3 region has the DNA TGTGCCAGCAGCCAAGATCCTAGCCCGAACACTGAAGCTTTCTTT.

The rearrangement links TRBV5-6 to TRBJ2-7; possibly TRBD1 for D (5 bases). With 0 bases removed from V and 3 bases from J, the gap between germline ends came to 10 bases. Germline values: CDR1 SGHDT, CDR2 YYEEEE. The CDR3 totals 14 residues. In nucleotides, the CDR3 is TGTGCCAGCAGCTTGGGAGACAGTTACTACGAGCAGTACTTC. Translation: CASSLGDSYYEQYF.

The chain uses TRBV21-1 and TRBJ1-5; the D call TRBD1 from the table was never checked on the DNA. TRBV21-1 is reported as a pseudogene. This CDR3 has 12 residues. The CDR3 DNA reads TGTGCCAGCGGGACAGGGAATCAGCCCCAGCATTTT. Translated, it gives CASGTGNQPQHF.

J is TRBJ1-5 and V is TRBV21-1; the listed D gene, TRBD1, was not tested against the DNA. TRBV21-1 is assigned pseudogene status. CDR3 length equals 17 residues. The CDR3 DNA sequence: TGTGCCAGCAGCAATCAACAGGGATGGTGTAGCAATCAGCCCCAGCATTTT. It translates to CASSNQQGWCSNQPQHF.

The chain uses TRBV27 and TRBJ1-1, with 7 bases fitting TRBD1. Looked up from germline, CDR1 is MNHEY and CDR2 is SMNVEV (reference sequence). V trimming: 2 bases; J trimming: 1 base; junction bases outside the gene matches: 22. The CDR3 covers 21 residues. The CDR3 protein is CASSLRPTGRPGEFRNTEAFF. The CDR3 DNA reads as TGTGCCAGCAGTTTACGACCGACAGGGCGGCCGGGGGAATTCCGGAACACTGAAGCTTTCTTT.

In DNA form, the CDR3 reads TGTGCCATCAGTGACAAGGGGCCCTTCACAGATACGCAGTATTTT. Protein product: CAISDKGPFTDTQYF. This chain joins TRBV10-3 and TRBJ2-3, with D possibly being TRBD1 (5 bases). The CDR3 runs to 15 residues. Germline CDR1 ENHRY, CDR2 SYGVKD. Trimming removed 3 bases at V and 2 bases at J, with 12 bases between.

This clone appeared a single time. V usage is TRBV6-2 or TRBV6-3 and J usage is TRBJ1-1; no clear D. Germline values: CDR1 MNHEY, CDR2 SVGEGT. This CDR3 spans 12 amino acids. Between the trimmed V and J ends, which lost 6 bases and 11 bases, there was a span of 16 bases. CDR3 bases: TGTGCCAGCAGCCCCAAGATGGGAGACGCTTTCTTT. It yields the protein CASSPKMGDAFF.

The DNA for the CDR3 is TGTGCCAGTAGTAAAGGACAGGGGTGGTACGAGCAGTACTTC. Translating gives CASSKGQGWYEQYF. The chain joins TRBV19 to TRBJ2-7; 9 bases map to TRBD1. Germline V gene sequence: CDR1 LNHDA, CDR2 SQIVND (reference sequence). The ends lost 4 bases at V and 4 bases at J; junction bases unmatched: 5. This CDR3 spans 14 amino acids.

The chain joins TRBV6-5 to TRBJ1-1; D gene ambiguous. Trimming stripped 6 bases from V and 5 bases from J, with 7 bases between. In germline, CDR1 is MNHEY, CDR2 SVGAGI. The CDR3 consists of 11 residues. The chain's CDR3 is CASRDGTEAFF. The DNA for the CDR3 is TGTGCCAGCAGGGACGGAACTGAAGCTTTCTTT.

The chain joins TRBV10-3 to TRBJ2-2, with D maybe TRBD2 (7 bases). Trimming pared 0 bases from V and 1 base from J, leaving 12 bases between. The CDR3 is 17 amino acids. In germline, CDR1 is ENHRY, CDR2 SYGVKD. DNA for the CDR3: TGTGCCATCAGTGAGTCGGCGGGGGCTCAGAACACCGGGGAGCTGTTTTTT. Amino acid sequence: CAISESAGAQNTGELFF.

In its sample, this clone was seen once. The V and J genes are TRBV29-1 and TRBJ2-7, with 7 bases lining up with TRBD1. V shed 4 bases and J 0 bases; nucleotides not matched to a gene: 6. The germline V gene has CDR1 SQVTM and CDR2 ANQGSEA. The CDR3 runs 14 residues. The DNA of the CDR3 is TGCAGCGTTGGGGGACAGTGGAGCTCCTACGAGCAGTACTTC. This gives the protein CSVGGQWSSYEQYF.

The chain recombines TRBV27 with TRBJ1-5, with TRBD1 matching 10 bases. The ends lost 4 bases at V and 5 bases at J; junction bases unmatched: 5. The germline CDR1 and CDR2 sequences are MNHEY and SMNVEV (reference sequence). This CDR3 is built from 15 residues. For the CDR3, the DNA is TGTGCCAGCAGTTCGACAGGGGGCATCTATCAGCCCCAGCATTTT. Its protein product is CASSSTGGIYQPQHF.

The chain recombines TRBV11-2 with TRBJ1-2; D gene uncertain. Germline V gene sequence: CDR1 SGHAT, CDR2 FQNNGV. The V end was cut by 5 bases, the J end by 8 bases, with 15 bases between. The length of the CDR3 is 13 residues. DNA of the CDR3: TGTGCCAGCAGCCCGGACTCATTTCGAGGCTACACCTTC. This sequence encodes CASSPDSFRGYTF.

V is TRBV6-2 or TRBV6-3 and J is TRBJ2-6; D tentatively fits TRBD1 or TRBD2 (6 bases each). Trimming stripped 2 bases from V and 4 bases from J, with 18 bases between. The length of the CDR3 is 18 residues. Germline V gene lookup returns CDR1 MNHEY and CDR2 SVGEGT. The CDR3 DNA sequence: TGTGCCAGCAGTTACCGTTTTAGGGGGGCGCGCGGGGCCAACGTCCTGACTTTC. This encodes CASSYRFRGARGANVLTF.

This clone was seen only a few times. The rearrangement joins TRBV7-9 to TRBJ2-2; a possible D gene is TRBD2 (6 bases). The germline V gene has CDR1 SEHNR and CDR2 FQNEAQ (reference sequence). CDR3 length equals 16 residues. Trimming left V 5 bases short and J 6 bases short, with 19 bases between. CDR3 loop: CASSTPGGGEAGELFF. In nucleotides, the CDR3 is TGTGCCAGCAGCACTCCCGGTGGAGGGGAGGCCGGGGAGCTGTTTTTT. Based on the CDR3 plus reference TRBV7-9 and TRBJ2-2, the full variable domain is DTGVSQNPRHKITKRGQNVTFRCDPISEHNRLYWYRQTLGQGPEFLTYFQNEAQLEKSRLLSDRFSAERPKGSFSTLEIQRTEQGDSAMYLCASSTPGGGEAGELFFGEGSRLTVL.

In this sample, this clone turned up once. The chain couples TRBV3-1 (or the pseudogene TRBV3-2) to TRBJ1-2, with 7 nucleotides matching TRBD1. Losses at the gene ends were 4 bases for V and 7 bases for J; bases not matched to a gene: 3. CDR1 is LGHDT and CDR2 is YNNKEL in the germline V gene (reference sequence). The CDR3 extends over 12 amino acids. CDR3: CASSLRTGGYTF. The CDR3 DNA reads as TGTGCCAGCAGCCTACGGACAGGTGGCTACACCTTC.

The V call is TRBV6-7, the J call TRBJ1-5; no reliable D call. TRBV6-7 is placed among ORFs of uncertain function. The CDR3 spans 11 residues. V lost 7 bases, J lost 6 bases, and 7 bases lay in between. The CDR3 loop reads CASTVFQPQHF. The CDR3 coding sequence is TGTGCCAGCACGGTCTTTCAGCCCCAGCATTTT.

The chain is built from TRBV13 and TRBJ2-7; D may be TRBD2 (6 bases). CDR3 length: 14 residues. Trimming pared 4 bases from V and 3 bases from J, leaving 13 bases between. CDR1 and CDR2 from the germline V gene are PRHDT and FYEKMQ (reference sequence). CDR3 region: CASSSLARNYEQYF. CDR3 in DNA: TGTGCCAGCAGCTCGCTAGCGCGTAACTACGAGCAGTACTTC.

J is TRBJ1-2 and V is TRBV19; D gene uncertain. This CDR3 has 14 residues. V was trimmed by 1 base and J by 6 bases, leaving 12 bases between them. The V gene's germline CDR1 is LNHDA and CDR2 SQIVND (reference sequence). CDR3 DNA sequence: TGTGCCAGTAGTATAGGATCGGGGTCCGATGGCTACACCTTC. Translated: CASSIGSGSDGYTF.

This rearrangement joins TRBV4-2 to TRBJ2-2; 11 nucleotides line up with TRBD2. The germline CDR1 and CDR2 sequences are LGHNA and YNFKEQ. The CDR3 runs to 17 residues. V dropped 2 bases and J dropped 1; count of bases not matched to a gene: 3. For the CDR3, the DNA is TGTGCCAGCAGCCAAATTAGCGGGAGGGTGAACACCGGGGAGCTGTTTTTT. The encoded protein is CASSQISGRVNTGELFF.